This TCR beta chain was captured in a study of CD8 T cells in Susac syndrome. Reverse transcription used roughly 0.5 to 1 ug RNA and random hexamers. Each CDR3 protein is one row after TCRdb ran MiXCR on the immunoSEQ multiplex PCR reads. The data show approximately 200,000 distinct CDR3 sequences, 92% seen once. Trimming shortened V by 0 bases and J by 7 bases, and 16 bases separated the two germline ends. CDR3 length: 15 amino acids. This receptor was obtained from a human donor with multiple sclerosis. The chain employs TRBV12-3 or TRBV12-4 and TRBJ2-7; tentatively, D is TRBD1 or TRBD2 (5 bases each). Sequenced sample: CD8+ T cells from PBMCs. The CDR3 protein is CASSLAGELPLEQYF. The CDR3 bases are TGTGCCAGCAGTTTAGCGGGGGAGCTCCCCCTGGAGCAGTACTTC.